This is a list of T cell receptor beta chains from one sample in a study of T cell clonotyping in hematopoietic cell transplantation. Some clones are missing from TCRdb's copy, which holds only in-frame ones; the method was immunoSEQ multiplex PCR. The repertoire holds some 16,000 clones, with about 93% as singletons. The sample consisted of peripheral blood mononuclear cells. Source of these receptors: a man aged 40-50 years in good health. Some clones in this sample may be carry-over from other donors' samples. Each CDR3 is given without its conserved first and last residue. Fields, in order: J gene, V gene, CDR3 protein.

J gene: TRBJ2-3; V gene: TRBV9; CDR3 protein: ASSDSGGARGAQY
J gene: TRBJ1-1; V gene: TRBV5-1; CDR3 protein: ASRKTGQANTEAF
J gene: TRBJ2-1; V gene: TRBV4-3; CDR3 protein: ASSRGADPWNEQF
J gene: TRBJ2-7; V gene: TRBV5-4; CDR3 protein: ASSSGQGLLEQY
J gene: TRBJ2-3; V gene: TRBV7-3; CDR3 protein: ASSPGGLAGGTGTDTQY
J gene: TRBJ1-2; V gene: TRBV30; CDR3 protein: AWARDRANYGYT
J gene: TRBJ2-7; V gene: TRBV29-1; CDR3 protein: SEDRVYEQY
J gene: TRBJ2-5; V gene: TRBV19; CDR3 protein: ASSMGRGLETQY
J gene: TRBJ1-2; V gene: TRBV19; CDR3 protein: ASSRGNYGYT
J gene: TRBJ1-2; V gene: TRBV28; CDR3 protein: ASSLAAQGNYGYT
J gene: TRBJ1-1; V gene: TRBV29-1; CDR3 protein: SVRQGSNTEAF
J gene: TRBJ1-6; V gene: TRBV4-3; CDR3 protein: ASSRISGGGDSPLH
J gene: TRBJ2-7; V gene: TRBV19; CDR3 protein: ASSDRFYEQY
J gene: TRBJ1-1; V gene: TRBV30; CDR3 protein: AWSVGTGGYELAF
J gene: TRBJ2-5; V gene: TRBV6-5; CDR3 protein: ASSYSRGAMETQY
J gene: TRBJ1-4; V gene: TRBV5-1; CDR3 protein: ASSFGPGNEKLF
J gene: TRBJ1-1; V gene: TRBV5-6; CDR3 protein: ASSLYGAGNTEAF
J gene: TRBJ1-4; V gene: TRBV7-9; CDR3 protein: ASSLPSRGMVANEKLF
J gene: TRBJ1-1; V gene: TRBV5-8; CDR3 protein: ASKRDPGGGVGAF
J gene: TRBJ1-2; V gene: TRBV10-2; CDR3 protein: ASTGKYGYT
J gene: TRBJ2-2; V gene: TRBV7-6; CDR3 protein: ASSFNGGELF
J gene: TRBJ1-1; V gene: TRBV25-1; CDR3 protein: ASTGDEAF
J gene: TRBJ2-7; V gene: TRBV29-1; CDR3 protein: SVGGQGYSYEQY
J gene: TRBJ1-1; V gene: TRBV11-1; CDR3 protein: ASSLARADEAF
J gene: TRBJ2-3; V gene: TRBV5-5; CDR3 protein: ASTEGVGGADTQY
J gene: TRBJ2-1; V gene: TRBV7-9; CDR3 protein: ASSSGLEQF
J gene: TRBJ1-3; V gene: TRBV11-2; CDR3 protein: ASSPGRGNTIY
J gene: TRBJ1-4; V gene: TRBV29-1; CDR3 protein: SVKGEEKLF
J gene: TRBJ2-1; V gene: TRBV13; CDR3 protein: ASSDLAGMLGRQF
J gene: TRBJ2-3; V gene: TRBV12-5; CDR3 protein: ASGLGQVDADTQY